A selection of T cell receptor beta chains follows, all from one sample in a study of cytomegalovirus exposure and HLA in healthy donors. Only in-frame clones appear in the TCRdb table, and some are missing; sequencing was by immunoSEQ multiplex PCR. Of about 47,000 clones listed, 92% are singletons. The sequenced material came from PBMCs. These receptors were obtained from a man aged 18 to 29 in good health and CMV-seronegative. CDR3s include the opening cysteine and the closing phenylalanine or tryptophan. D genes are given only for firm matches. Part of the rows lack a size; the others show once, few, many or a class for expanded clones.

TRBD1,-,TRBJ2-7,TRBV7-6,TGTGCCAGCAGCTTAGTAACAGGGGGCCACGAGCAGTACTTC,CASSLVTGGHEQYF
TRBD1,-,TRBJ1-2,TRBV23-1,TGCGCCAGCAGTCAACCCCTGACAGGGGACCACTATGGCTACACCTTC,CASSQPLTGDHYGYTF
-,-,TRBJ2-5,TRBV19,TGTGCCAGTAGTAGCCTTGAGGATCAAGAGACCCAGTACTTC,CASSSLEDQETQYF
-,-,TRBJ2-7,TRBV5-6,TGTGCCAGCAGCTGGGAGGGACAGGTGCGAGAGCAGTACTTC,CASSWEGQVREQYF
TRBD2,-,TRBJ2-5,TRBV29-1,TGCAGCGTGGGGGGGGAGAAGACCCAGTACTTC,CSVGGEKTQYF
TRBD2,once,TRBJ2-3,TRBV10-3,TGTGCCATCAGTGTGATAGCGGGAGAAGGGGATACGCAGTATTTT,CAISVIAGEGDTQYF
-,-,TRBJ2-6,TRBV4-2,TGTGCCAGCAGCCAAGATGCCCTCGGAAGGGGATCTGGGGCCAACGTCCTGACTTTC,CASSQDALGRGSGANVLTF
TRBD1,-,TRBJ1-5,TRBV28,TGTGCCAGCAGTACTACAGGGGTAGGTCAGCCCCAGCATTTT,CASSTTGVGQPQHF
-,-,TRBJ1-3,TRBV7-9,TGTGCCAGCAGCTCAACAGGGACGACTGGAAACACCATATATTTT,CASSSTGTTGNTIYF
TRBD2,-,TRBJ2-2,TRBV11-2,TGTGCCAGCAGCTTAGTTCGGGGGGTTGGCACCGGGGAGCTGTTTTTT,CASSLVRGVGTGELFF
-,-,TRBJ1-1,TRBV11-2,TGTGCCAGCAGCTTAATCCAGGCCGGGGGCACTGAAGCTTTCTTT,CASSLIQAGGTEAFF
-,-,TRBJ2-7,TRBV27,TGTGCCAGCAGTTACCAGACCGGGTACGAGCAGTACTTC,CASSYQTGYEQYF
TRBD2,-,TRBJ2-7,TRBV2,TGTGCCAGCAGACTAGCGGTTGTCTCCTACGAGCAGTACTTC,CASRLAVVSYEQYF
-,-,TRBJ2-2,TRBV6-5,TGTGCCAGCCGCCGGGAGATAAACACCGGGGAGCTGTTTTTT,CASRREINTGELFF
-,-,TRBJ2-3,TRBV5-1,TGCGCCAGCAGCTTGGAGGACAGACGCACAGATACGCAGTATTTT,CASSLEDRRTDTQYF
-,-,TRBJ2-7,TRBV19,TGTGCCAGTAGTATTATAGCAGGGCGGTCCTACGAGCAGTACTTC,CASSIIAGRSYEQYF
TRBD2,-,TRBJ2-1,TRBV7-9,TGTGCCAGCTTCCCTAGACTAGCGGGAGAGGGAAGCTCCTACAATGAGCAGTTCTTC,CASFPRLAGEGSSYNEQFF
TRBD1,-,TRBJ1-2,TRBV28,TGTGCCAGCAGCCAGGGGGCACCCTATGGCTACACCTTC,CASSQGAPYGYTF
TRBD1,-,TRBJ1-2,TRBV6-5,TGTGCCAGCAGTTACGTAGGGGGCGCGGATGGCTACACCTTC,CASSYVGGADGYTF
-,-,TRBJ2-5,TRBV5-1,TGCGCCAGCAGCTTGGGGTTGTCGGGGGAAGTCCAAGAGACCCAGTACTTC,CASSLGLSGEVQETQYF
-,-,TRBJ2-5,TRBV5-1,TGCGCCAGCAGCTTGATTAGCGGCCAAGAGACCCAGTACTTC,CASSLISGQETQYF
-,once,TRBJ1-1,TRBV4-1,TGCGCCAACAGCCAAGGAAGGACAGAGAACACTGAAGCTTTCTTT,CANSQGRTENTEAFF
TRBD1,-,TRBJ1-4,TRBV5-4,TGTGCCAGCAGCATTAGGGGGCGGGTTGAAAAACTGTTTTTT,CASSIRGRVEKLFF
TRBD1,-,TRBJ1-2,TRBV6-4,TGTGCCAGCAGTGACTCGCAGGGGGAGAGGGGCTACACCTTC,CASSDSQGERGYTF
-,-,TRBJ2-3,TRBV6-5,TGTGCCAGCACCCTTGGGAGGGGGTTAGGTACGCAGTATTTT,CASTLGRGLGTQYF
TRBD1,-,TRBJ2-6,TRBV11-1,TGTGCCAGCAGCTTAGCGCTCGGGACAGGGCACTCTGGGGCCAACGTCCTGACTTTC,CASSLALGTGHSGANVLTF
TRBD2,-,TRBJ2-1,TRBV15,TGTGCCACCAGCAGAGTTGGACTAGCAAGCGATGAGCAGTTCTTC,CATSRVGLASDEQFF
-,-,TRBJ2-3,TRBV18,TGTGCCAGCTCACCTGACGGGACTAGCACAGATACGCAGTATTTT,CASSPDGTSTDTQYF
TRBD2,-,TRBJ2-3,TRBV4-2,TGTGCCAGCACCCTCGGACTAGCGGTCACAGATACGCAGTATTTT,CASTLGLAVTDTQYF
TRBD2,few,TRBJ2-3,TRBV27,TGTGCCAGCAGTTTATTCCCGGGGGGTACGCAGTATTTT,CASSLFPGGTQYF
TRBD2,-,TRBJ2-7,TRBV7-2,TGTGCCAGCAGCTTAGTTGGGGACTACCTTCGCGAGCAGTACTTC,CASSLVGDYLREQYF
TRBD2,-,TRBJ2-1,TRBV4-2,TGTGCCAGCAGCCAAGAAGCGGGAGGGCACAATGAGCAGTTCTTC,CASSQEAGGHNEQFF
-,-,TRBJ1-4,TRBV6-6,TGTGCCAGCAGCCGGGGGGAGGGGGAAAAACTGTTTTTT,CASSRGEGEKLFF
TRBD2,-,TRBJ2-7,TRBV7-8,TGTGCCAGCAGCTTCGGGAGGACTAGCGGGAGCTACGAGCAGTACTTC,CASSFGRTSGSYEQYF
TRBD1,once,TRBJ1-1,TRBV10-3,TGTGCCATCAGTGGACCCGGGACAGGCCAAGAGAGGACTGAAGCTTTCTTT,CAISGPGTGQERTEAFF
TRBD2,-,TRBJ2-1,TRBV11-2,TGTGCCAGCAGCTTAGTGGCGGGGGACTACAATGAGCAGTTCTTC,CASSLVAGDYNEQFF
-,once,TRBJ2-7,TRBV5-6,TGTGCCAGCAGGATGGGGAGTATATCTACCTACGAGCAGTACTTC,CASRMGSISTYEQYF
-,-,TRBJ2-7,TRBV27,TGTGCCAGCAGTTCCTTCTCCGGGAGTTTCTTCTACGAGCAGTACTTC,CASSSFSGSFFYEQYF
TRBD1,-,TRBJ1-3,TRBV7-2,TGTGCCAGCAGCCTGGACAGGGGGCTCTCTGGAAACACCATATATTTT,CASSLDRGLSGNTIYF
TRBD1,-,TRBJ2-5,TRBV7-2,TGTGCCAGCAGCTCGACAGGGGGCAGTAAGACCCAGTACTTC,CASSSTGGSKTQYF
TRBD1,-,TRBJ1-3,TRBV6-5,TGTGCCAGCAGCACCGGGACAGGGGTTGGAAACACCATATATTTT,CASSTGTGVGNTIYF
-,-,TRBJ2-1,TRBV7-2,TGTGCCAGCAGCTTAGCCCAGGAGGGCCGTCAGTTCTTC,CASSLAQEGRQFF
TRBD1,few,TRBJ2-7,TRBV16,TGTGCCAGCAGCCATTGGCAGCCGGGACAGGGGGCGGAGGAGCAGTACTTC,CASSHWQPGQGAEEQYF